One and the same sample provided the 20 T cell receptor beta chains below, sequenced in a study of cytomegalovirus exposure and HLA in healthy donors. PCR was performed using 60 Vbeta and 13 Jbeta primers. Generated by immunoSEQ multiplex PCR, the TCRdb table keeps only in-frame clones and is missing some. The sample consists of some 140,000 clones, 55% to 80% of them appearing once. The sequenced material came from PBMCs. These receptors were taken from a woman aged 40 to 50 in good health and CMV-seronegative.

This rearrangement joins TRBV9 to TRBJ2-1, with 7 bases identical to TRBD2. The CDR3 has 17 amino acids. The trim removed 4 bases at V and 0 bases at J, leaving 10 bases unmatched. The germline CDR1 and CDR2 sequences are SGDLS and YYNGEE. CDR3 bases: TGTGCCAGCAGCCCGGGTGGGGGGGGGTTCTCCTACAATGAGCAGTTCTTC. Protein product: CASSPGGGGFSYNEQFF.

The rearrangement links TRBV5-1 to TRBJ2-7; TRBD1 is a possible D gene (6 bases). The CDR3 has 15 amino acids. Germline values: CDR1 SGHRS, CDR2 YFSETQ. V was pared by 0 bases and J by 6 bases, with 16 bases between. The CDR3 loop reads CASSLGPQTGFEQYV. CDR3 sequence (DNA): TGCGCCAGCAGCTTGGGCCCCCAAACAGGGTTCGAGCAGTACGTC.

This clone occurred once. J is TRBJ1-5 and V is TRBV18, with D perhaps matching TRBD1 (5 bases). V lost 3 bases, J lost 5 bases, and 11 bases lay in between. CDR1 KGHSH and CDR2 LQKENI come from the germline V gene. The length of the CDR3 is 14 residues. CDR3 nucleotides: TGTGCCAGCTCACCGGGGGGGAAGGATCAGCCCCAGCATTTT. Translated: CASSPGGKDQPQHF.

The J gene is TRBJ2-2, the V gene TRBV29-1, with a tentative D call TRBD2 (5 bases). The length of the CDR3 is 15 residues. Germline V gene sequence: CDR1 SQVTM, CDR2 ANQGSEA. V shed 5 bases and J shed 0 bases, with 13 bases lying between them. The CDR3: CSVLDGVSNTGELFF. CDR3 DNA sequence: TGCAGCGTTTTGGACGGGGTGTCGAACACCGGGGAGCTGTTTTTT.

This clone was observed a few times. CDR3 loop: CAISEEGGTNEKLFF. As DNA, the CDR3 is TGTGCCATCAGTGAGGAGGGAGGAACTAATGAAAAACTGTTTTTT. This chain uses TRBV10-3 with TRBJ1-4; D is ambiguous. Germline values: CDR1 ENHRY, CDR2 SYGVKD. The CDR3 is 15 amino acids. The ends were cut back, 2 bases at V and 1 base at J, with 8 bases in the middle.

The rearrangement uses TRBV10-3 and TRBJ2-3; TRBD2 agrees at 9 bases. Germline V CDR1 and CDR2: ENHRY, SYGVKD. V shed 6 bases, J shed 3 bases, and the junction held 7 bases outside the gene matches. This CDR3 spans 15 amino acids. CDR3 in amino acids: CAIRPGLASTDTQYF. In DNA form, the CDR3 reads TGTGCCATCAGGCCGGGACTAGCCTCAACAGATACGCAGTATTTT.

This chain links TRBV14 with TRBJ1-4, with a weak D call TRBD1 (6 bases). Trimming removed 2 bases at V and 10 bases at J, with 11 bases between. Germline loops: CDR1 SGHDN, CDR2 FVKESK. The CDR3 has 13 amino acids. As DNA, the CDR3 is TGTGCCAGCAGCCAATTGAGGGGGGGAAAACTGTTTTTT. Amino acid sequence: CASSQLRGGKLFF.

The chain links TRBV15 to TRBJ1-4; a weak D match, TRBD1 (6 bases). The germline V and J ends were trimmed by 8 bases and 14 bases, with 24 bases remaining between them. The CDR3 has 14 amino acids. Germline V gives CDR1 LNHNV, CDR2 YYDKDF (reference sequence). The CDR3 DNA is TGTGCCACCCGCCTAGGGGGGGCCGAGGTGGGGCTGTTTTTT. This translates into CATRLGGAEVGLFF.

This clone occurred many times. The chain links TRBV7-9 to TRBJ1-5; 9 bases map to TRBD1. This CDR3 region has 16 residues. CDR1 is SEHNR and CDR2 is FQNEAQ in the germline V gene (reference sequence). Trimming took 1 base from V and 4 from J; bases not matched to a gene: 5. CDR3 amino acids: CASSLEVGQGNQPQHF. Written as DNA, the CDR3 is TGTGCCAGCAGCTTAGAAGTGGGACAGGGAAATCAGCCCCAGCATTTT.

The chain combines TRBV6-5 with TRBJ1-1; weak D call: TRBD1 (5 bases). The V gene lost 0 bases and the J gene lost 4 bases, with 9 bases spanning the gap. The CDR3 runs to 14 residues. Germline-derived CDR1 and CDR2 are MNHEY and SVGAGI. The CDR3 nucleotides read TGTGCCAGCAGTTACTCAACAGGCCCCACTGAAGCTTTCTTT. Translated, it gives CASSYSTGPTEAFF.

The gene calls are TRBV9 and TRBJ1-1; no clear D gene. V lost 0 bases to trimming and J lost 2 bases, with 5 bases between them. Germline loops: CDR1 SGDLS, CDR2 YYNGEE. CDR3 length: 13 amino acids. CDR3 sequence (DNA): TGTGCCAGCAGCGTAGCCCCAAACACTGAAGCTTTCTTT. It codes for CASSVAPNTEAFF.

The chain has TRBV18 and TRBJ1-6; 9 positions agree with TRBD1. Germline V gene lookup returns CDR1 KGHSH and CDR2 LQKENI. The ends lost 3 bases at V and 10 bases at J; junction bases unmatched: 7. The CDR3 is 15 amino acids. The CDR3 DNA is TGTGCCAGCTCACCGGGACAGGGAGAAATCTCACCCCTCCACTTT. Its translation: CASSPGQGEISPLHF.

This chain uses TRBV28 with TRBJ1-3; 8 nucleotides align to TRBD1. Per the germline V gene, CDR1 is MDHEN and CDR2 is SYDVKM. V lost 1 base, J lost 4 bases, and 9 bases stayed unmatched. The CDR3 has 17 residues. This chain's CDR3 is CASSLSYRGALGNTIYF. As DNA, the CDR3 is TGTGCCAGCAGTTTATCGTACAGGGGGGCCCTAGGAAACACCATATATTTT. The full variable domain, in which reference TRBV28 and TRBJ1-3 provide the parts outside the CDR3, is DVKVTQSSRYLVKRTGEKVFLECVQDMDHENMFWYRQDPGLGLRLIYFSYDVKMKEKGDIPEGYSVSREKKERFSLILESASTNQTSMYLCASSLSYRGALGNTIYFGEGSWLTVV.

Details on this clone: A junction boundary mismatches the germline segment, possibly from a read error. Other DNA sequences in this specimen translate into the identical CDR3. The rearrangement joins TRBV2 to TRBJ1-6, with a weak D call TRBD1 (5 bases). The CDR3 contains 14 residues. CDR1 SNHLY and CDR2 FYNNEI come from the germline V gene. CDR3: CASSSTTQGLSLHF. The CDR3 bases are TGTGCCAGCAGTTCGACGACTCAGGGTCTTTCCCTTCACTTT.

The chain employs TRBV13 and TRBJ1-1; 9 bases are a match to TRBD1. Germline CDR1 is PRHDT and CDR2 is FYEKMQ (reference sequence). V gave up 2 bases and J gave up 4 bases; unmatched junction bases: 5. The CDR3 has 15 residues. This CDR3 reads CASSLRGQGLTEAFF. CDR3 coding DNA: TGTGCCAGCAGCTTACGTGGACAGGGGCTCACTGAAGCTTTCTTT.

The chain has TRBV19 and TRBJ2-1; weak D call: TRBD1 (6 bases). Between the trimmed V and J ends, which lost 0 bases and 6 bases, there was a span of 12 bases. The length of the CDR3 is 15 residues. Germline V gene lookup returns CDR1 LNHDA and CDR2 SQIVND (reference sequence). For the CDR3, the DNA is TGTGCCAGTAGTATAGAGACTATAGGGGGCAATGAGCAGTTCTTC. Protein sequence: CASSIETIGGNEQFF.

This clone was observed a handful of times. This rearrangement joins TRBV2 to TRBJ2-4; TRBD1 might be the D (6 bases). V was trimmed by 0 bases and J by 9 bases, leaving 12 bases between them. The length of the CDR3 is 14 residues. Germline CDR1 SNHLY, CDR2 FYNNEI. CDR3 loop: CASSEARLGGIQYF. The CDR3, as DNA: TGTGCCAGCAGTGAAGCGCGTCTAGGGGGCATTCAGTACTTC.

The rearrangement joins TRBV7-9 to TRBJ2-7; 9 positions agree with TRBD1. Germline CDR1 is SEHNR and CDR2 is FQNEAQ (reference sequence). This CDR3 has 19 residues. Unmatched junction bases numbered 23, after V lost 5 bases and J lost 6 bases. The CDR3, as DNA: TGTGCCAGCAGCGGTAGAGGGGGCGTTGGACCGGGACAGGGTTTCGAGCAGTACTTC. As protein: CASSGRGGVGPGQGFEQYF.

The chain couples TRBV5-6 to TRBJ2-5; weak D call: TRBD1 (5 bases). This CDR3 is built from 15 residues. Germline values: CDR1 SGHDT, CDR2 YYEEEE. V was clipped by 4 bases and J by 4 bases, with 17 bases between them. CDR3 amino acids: CASSPNPVRGETQYF. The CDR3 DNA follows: TGTGCCAGCAGCCCAAATCCCGTTAGGGGAGAGACCCAGTACTTC.

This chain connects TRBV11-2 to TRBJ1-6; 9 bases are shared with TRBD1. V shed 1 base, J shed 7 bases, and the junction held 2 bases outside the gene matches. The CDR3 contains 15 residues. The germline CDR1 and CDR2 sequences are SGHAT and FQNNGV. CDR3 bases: TGTGCCAGCAGCTTAGTAGGGACAGGGAATTCACCCCTCCACTTT. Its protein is CASSLVGTGNSPLHF.